Given below is one T cell receptor (beta chain) in context. These data are taken from a study of shared clonotypes between healthy human individuals. Using immunoSEQ multiplex PCR, the repertoire was profiled, and TCRdb retains in-frame clones only, with some absent. The sample contains roughly 1,100,000 clones, about 77% of which appear only once. Trimming removed 4 bases from V and 0 bases from J, with 6 bases in between. CDR3 size: 14 residues. The V gene's germline CDR1 is SGHVS and CDR2 FNYEAQ. The specimen sequenced was memory CD4+ T cells sorted from blood. The subset: CD45RA-negative fraction. The V gene is TRBV7-6, the J gene TRBJ2-2, with no clear D. The TCR sequence derives from a man in his late teens or twenties in good health. CDR3 residues: CASSWTANTGELFF. In DNA form, the CDR3 reads TGTGCCAGCAGCTGGACGGCGAACACCGGGGAGCTGTTTTTT. Looking up the rest from reference TRBV7-6 and TRBJ2-2 gives the full variable domain: GAGVSQSPRYKVTKRGQDVALRCDPISGHVSLYWYRQALGQGPEFLTYFNYEAQQDKSGLPNDRFSAERPEGSISTLTIQRTEQRDSAMYRCASSWTANTGELFFGEGSRLTVL.